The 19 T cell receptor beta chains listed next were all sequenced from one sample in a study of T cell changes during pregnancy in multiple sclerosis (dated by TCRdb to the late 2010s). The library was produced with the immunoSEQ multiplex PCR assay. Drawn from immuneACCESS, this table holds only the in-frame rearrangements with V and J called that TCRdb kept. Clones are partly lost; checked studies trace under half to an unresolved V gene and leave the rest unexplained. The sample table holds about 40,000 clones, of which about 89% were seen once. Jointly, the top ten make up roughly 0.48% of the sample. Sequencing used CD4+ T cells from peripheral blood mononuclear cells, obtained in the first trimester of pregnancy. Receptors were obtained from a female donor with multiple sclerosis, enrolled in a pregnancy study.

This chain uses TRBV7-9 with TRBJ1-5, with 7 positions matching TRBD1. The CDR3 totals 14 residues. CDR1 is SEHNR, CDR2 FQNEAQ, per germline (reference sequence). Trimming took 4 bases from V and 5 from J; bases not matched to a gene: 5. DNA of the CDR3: TGTGCCAGCAGCTCCACAGGGGAATATCAGCCCCAGCATTTT. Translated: CASSSTGEYQPQHF.

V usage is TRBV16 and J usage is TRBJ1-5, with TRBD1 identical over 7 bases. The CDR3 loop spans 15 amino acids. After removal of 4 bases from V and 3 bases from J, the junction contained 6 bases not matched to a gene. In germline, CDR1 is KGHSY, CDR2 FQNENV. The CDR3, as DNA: TGTGCCAGCAGCCTACAGGGGAACGACAATCAGCCCCAGCATTTT. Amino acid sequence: CASSLQGNDNQPQHF.

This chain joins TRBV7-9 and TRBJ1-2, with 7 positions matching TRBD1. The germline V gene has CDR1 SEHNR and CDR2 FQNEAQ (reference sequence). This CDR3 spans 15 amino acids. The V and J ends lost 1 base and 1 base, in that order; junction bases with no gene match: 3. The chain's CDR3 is CASSLGQGDNYGYTF. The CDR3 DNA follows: TGTGCCAGCAGCTTAGGACAGGGAGATAACTATGGCTACACCTTC.

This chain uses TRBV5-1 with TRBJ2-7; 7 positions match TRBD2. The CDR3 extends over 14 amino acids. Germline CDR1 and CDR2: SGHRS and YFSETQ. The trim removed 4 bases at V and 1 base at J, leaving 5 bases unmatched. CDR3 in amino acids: CASSTRTRSYEQYF. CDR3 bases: TGCGCCAGCAGCACCCGGACTAGATCCTACGAGCAGTACTTC.

The CDR3 loop is CASSALVQGARGDPETQYF. In DNA, the CDR3 is TGTGCCAGCAGTGCTTTGGTACAGGGGGCGCGGGGGGATCCGGAGACCCAGTACTTC. This chain links TRBV2 with TRBJ2-5; possibly TRBD1 for D (9 bases). V was cut by 4 bases and J by 5 bases, with 29 bases left in between. In germline, CDR1 is SNHLY, CDR2 FYNNEI. The CDR3 spans 19 residues.

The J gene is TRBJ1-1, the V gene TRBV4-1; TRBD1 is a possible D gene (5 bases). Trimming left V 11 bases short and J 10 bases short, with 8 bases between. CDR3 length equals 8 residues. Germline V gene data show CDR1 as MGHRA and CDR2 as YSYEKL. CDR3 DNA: TGCGCCTCTCAGGGAGCTTTCTTT. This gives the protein CASQGAFF.

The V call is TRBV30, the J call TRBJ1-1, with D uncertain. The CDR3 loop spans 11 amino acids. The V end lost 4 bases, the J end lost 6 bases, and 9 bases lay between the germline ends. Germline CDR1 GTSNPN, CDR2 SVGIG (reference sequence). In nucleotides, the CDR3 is TGTGCCTGGATGACCGGGGCTGAAGCTTTCTTT. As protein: CAWMTGAEAFF.

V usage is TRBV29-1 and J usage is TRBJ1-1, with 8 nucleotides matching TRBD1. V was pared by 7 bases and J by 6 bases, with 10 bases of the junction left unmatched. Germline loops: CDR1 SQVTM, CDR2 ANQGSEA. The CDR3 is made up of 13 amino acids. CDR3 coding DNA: TGCAGCGCCTGCGGACAGGGTGGATCTGAAGCTTTCTTT. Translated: CSACGQGGSEAFF.

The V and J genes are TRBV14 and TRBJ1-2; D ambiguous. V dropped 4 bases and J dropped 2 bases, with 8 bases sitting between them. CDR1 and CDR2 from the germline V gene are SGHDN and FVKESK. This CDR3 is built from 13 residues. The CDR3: CASSRERNYGYTF. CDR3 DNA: TGTGCCAGCAGCCGGGAGCGGAACTATGGCTACACCTTC.

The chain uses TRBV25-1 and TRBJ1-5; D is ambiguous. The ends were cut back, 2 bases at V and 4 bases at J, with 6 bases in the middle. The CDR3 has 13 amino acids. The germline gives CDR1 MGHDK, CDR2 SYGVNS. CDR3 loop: CASSEGTNQPQHF. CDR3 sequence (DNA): TGTGCCAGCAGTGAAGGTACAAATCAGCCCCAGCATTTT.

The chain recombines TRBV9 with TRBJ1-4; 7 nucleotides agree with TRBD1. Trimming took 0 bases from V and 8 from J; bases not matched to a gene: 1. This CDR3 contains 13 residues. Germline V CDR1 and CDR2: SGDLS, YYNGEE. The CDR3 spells CASSVAGGEKLFF. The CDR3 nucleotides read TGTGCCAGCAGCGTAGCAGGGGGGGAAAAACTGTTTTTT. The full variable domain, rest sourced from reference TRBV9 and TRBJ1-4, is DSGVTQTPKHLITATGQRVTLRCSPRSGDLSVYWYQQSLDQGLQFLIQYYNGEERAKGNILERFSAQQFPDLHSELNLSSLELGDSALYFCASSVAGGEKLFFGSGTQLSVL.

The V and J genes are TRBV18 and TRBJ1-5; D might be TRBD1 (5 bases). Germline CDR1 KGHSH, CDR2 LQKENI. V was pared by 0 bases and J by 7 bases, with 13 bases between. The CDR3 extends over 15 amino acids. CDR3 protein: CASSPPAGHSQPQHF. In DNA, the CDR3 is TGTGCCAGCTCACCACCGGCTGGACATTCCCAGCCCCAGCATTTT. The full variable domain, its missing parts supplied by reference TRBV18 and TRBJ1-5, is NAGVMQNPRHLVRRRGQEARLRCSPMKGHSHVYWYRQLPEEGLKFMVYLQKENIIDESGMPKERFSAEFPKEGPSILRIQQVVRGDSAAYFCASSPPAGHSQPQHFGDGTRLSIL.

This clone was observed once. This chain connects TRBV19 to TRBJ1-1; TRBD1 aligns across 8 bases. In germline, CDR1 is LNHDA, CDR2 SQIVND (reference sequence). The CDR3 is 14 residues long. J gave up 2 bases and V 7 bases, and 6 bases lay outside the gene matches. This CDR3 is CASTQGQVNTEAFF. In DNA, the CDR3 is TGTGCCAGTACGCAGGGACAGGTCAACACTGAAGCTTTCTTT. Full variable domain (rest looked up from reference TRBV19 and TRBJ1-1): DGGITQSPKYLFRKEGQNVTLSCEQNLNHDAMYWYRQDPGQGLRLIYYSQIVNDFQKGDIAEGYSVSREKKESFPLTVTSAQKNPTAFYLCASTQGQVNTEAFFGQGTRLTVV.

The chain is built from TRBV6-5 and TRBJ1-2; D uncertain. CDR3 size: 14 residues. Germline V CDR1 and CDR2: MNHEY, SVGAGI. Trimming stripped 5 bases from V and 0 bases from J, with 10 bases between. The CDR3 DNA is TGTGCCAGCAGTGGCCTGCAGACTAACTATGGCTACACCTTC. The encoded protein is CASSGLQTNYGYTF.

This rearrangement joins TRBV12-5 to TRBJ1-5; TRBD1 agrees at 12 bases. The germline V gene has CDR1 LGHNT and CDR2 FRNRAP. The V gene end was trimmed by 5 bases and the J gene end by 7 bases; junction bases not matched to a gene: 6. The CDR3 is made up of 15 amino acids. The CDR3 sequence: CASGAGQGAWQPQHF. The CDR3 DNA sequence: TGTGCTAGTGGTGCGGGACAGGGGGCTTGGCAGCCCCAGCATTTT. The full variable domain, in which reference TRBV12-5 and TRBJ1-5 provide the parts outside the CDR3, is DARVTQTPRHKVTEMGQEVTMRCQPILGHNTVFWYRQTMMQGLELLAYFRNRAPLDDSGMPKDRFSAEMPDATLATLKIQPSEPRDSAVYFCASGAGQGAWQPQHFGDGTRLSIL.

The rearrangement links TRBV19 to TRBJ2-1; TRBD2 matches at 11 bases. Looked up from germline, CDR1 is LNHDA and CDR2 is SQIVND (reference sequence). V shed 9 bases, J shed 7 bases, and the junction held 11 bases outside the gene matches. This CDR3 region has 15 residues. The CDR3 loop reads CARVKLAGVSNEQFF. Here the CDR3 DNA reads TGTGCCAGGGTGAAACTAGCGGGAGTTAGTAATGAGCAGTTCTTC.

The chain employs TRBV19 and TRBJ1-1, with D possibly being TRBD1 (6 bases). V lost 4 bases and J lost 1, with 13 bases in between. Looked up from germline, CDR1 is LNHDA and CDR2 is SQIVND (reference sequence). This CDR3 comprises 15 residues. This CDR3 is CASSSPFRGNTEAFF. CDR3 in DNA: TGTGCCAGTAGTAGCCCGTTCAGGGGGAACACTGAAGCTTTCTTT.

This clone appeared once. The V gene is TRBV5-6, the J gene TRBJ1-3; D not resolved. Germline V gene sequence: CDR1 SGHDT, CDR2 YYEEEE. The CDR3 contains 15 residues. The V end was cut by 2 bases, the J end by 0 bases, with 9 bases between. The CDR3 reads CASSFYSFSGNTIYF. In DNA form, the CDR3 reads TGTGCCAGCAGCTTTTATTCGTTCTCTGGAAACACCATATATTTT. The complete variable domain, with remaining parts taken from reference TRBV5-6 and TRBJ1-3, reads DAGVTQSPTHLIKTRGQQVTLRCSPKSGHDTVSWYQQALGQGPQFIFQYYEEEERQRGNFPDRFSGHQFPNYSSELNVNALLLGDSALYLCASSFYSFSGNTIYFGEGSWLTVV.

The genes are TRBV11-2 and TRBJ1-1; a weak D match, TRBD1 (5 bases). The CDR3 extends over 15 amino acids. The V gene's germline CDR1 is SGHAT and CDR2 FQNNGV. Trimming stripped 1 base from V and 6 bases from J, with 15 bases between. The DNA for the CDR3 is TGTGCCAGCAGCTTAGTCAAGGGAGGGGTTGCTGAAGCTTTCTTT. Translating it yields CASSLVKGGVAEAFF.